Described below is a single T cell receptor (beta chain) sequence and its context. The data stem from a study of blood T cells in healthy people across ages. The CDR3 is 13 amino acids. V was shortened by 5 bases and J by 7 bases, with 14 bases between the two germline ends. Germline CDR1 is DFQATT and CDR2 is SNEGSKA (reference sequence). A J-beta primer mix and a sample-barcoded 5' primer were used in a second PCR of roughly 7 to 12 cycles. TCRdb fed the 5' RACE reads into MiXCR, producing one record per CDR3 protein. The data show about 1.4 million distinct CDR3 sequences, around 59% seen once. The chain couples TRBV20-1 to TRBJ1-4; possibly TRBD1 for D (5 bases). Sequencing used blood. This TCR derives from a man younger than 30 in good health. CDR3 DNA sequence: TGCAGTGCTCCTGGGCCGGGGCCTGAAAAACTGTTTTTT. Translated: CSAPGPGPEKLFF.